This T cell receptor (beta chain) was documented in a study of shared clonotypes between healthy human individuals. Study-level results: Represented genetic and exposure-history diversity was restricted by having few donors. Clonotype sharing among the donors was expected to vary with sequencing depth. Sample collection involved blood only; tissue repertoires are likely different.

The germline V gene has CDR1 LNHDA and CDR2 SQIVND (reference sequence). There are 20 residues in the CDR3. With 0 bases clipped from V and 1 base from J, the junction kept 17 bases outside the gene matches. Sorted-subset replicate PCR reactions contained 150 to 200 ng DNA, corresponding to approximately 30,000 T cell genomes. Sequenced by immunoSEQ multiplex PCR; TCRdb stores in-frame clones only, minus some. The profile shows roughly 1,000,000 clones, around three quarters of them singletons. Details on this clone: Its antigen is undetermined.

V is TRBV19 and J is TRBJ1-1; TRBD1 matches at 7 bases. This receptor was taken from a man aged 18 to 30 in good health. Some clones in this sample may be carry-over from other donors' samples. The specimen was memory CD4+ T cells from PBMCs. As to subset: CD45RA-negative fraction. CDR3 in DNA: TGTGCCAGTAGTATAGATGCACAGGGGTGGGGACCAAAGGAGAACACTGAAGCTTTCTTT. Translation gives CASSIDAQGWGPKENTEAFF.